The 16 T cell receptor beta chains reported below all come from one sample, sequenced in a study of radiation and T cells in renal cell carcinoma. Time point: blood 4 weeks post-SBRT, at nephrectomy. The treatment was: 15 Gy SBRT to primary tumor, nephrectomy 4 weeks later. The protocol was immunoSEQ multiplex PCR, while the TCRdb copy is restricted to in-frame clones and leaves out a portion. The profile shows fewer than 85,000 clones, 80% to 90% of them singletons. Here the sequenced sample was blood, taken from a patient whose treatment included radiotherapy and nephrectomy. The source is a woman between 65 and 79 years old with renal cell carcinoma.

This chain uses TRBV6-1 with TRBJ1-1; TRBD1 is a possible D gene (6 bases). V lost 5 bases to trimming and J lost 0 bases, with 10 bases between them. This CDR3 comprises 14 residues. The germline gives CDR1 MNHNS, CDR2 SASEGT. CDR3: CASSSGEMNTEAFF. The CDR3 DNA reads TGTGCCAGCAGTTCAGGGGAAATGAACACTGAAGCTTTCTTT.

This sequence joins TRBV2 and TRBJ2-4; 10 bases line up with TRBD1. The CDR3 covers 12 residues. Germline CDR1 SNHLY, CDR2 FYNNEI. Unmatched junction bases numbered 4, after V lost 7 bases and J lost 10 bases. CDR3 residues: CASTRDRGIQYF. The CDR3 nucleotides are TGTGCCAGCACACGGGACAGGGGAATTCAGTACTTC.

V and J are TRBV7-2 and TRBJ2-7, with unresolved D. The ends were cut back, 4 bases at V and 3 bases at J, with 4 bases in the middle. CDR1 SGHTA and CDR2 FQGNSA come from the germline V gene. There are 11 residues in the CDR3. The DNA for the CDR3 is TGTGCCAGCAGCTCCTACTACGAGCAGTACTTC. Its protein product is CASSSYYEQYF.

The V gene is TRBV11-2, the J gene TRBJ2-2; TRBD2 matches at 8 bases. CDR3 length equals 16 residues. Germline V lookup: CDR1 SGHAT, CDR2 FQNNGV. With 6 bases clipped from V and 7 bases from J, the junction kept 13 bases outside the gene matches. The CDR3 loop reads CASSFRGSGVGGELFF. CDR3 coding DNA: TGTGCCAGCAGTTTCCGGGGTAGCGGGGTAGGCGGGGAGCTGTTTTTT.

The chain links TRBV10-2 to TRBJ2-1; 11 bases align to TRBD2. Germline assignment: CDR1 WSHSY and CDR2 SAAADI. This CDR3 is built from 15 residues. J gave up 5 bases and V 7 bases, and 7 bases lay outside the gene matches. This CDR3 is CASKNGLAGHNEQFF. DNA of the CDR3: TGCGCCAGCAAGAACGGACTAGCGGGCCACAATGAGCAGTTCTTC.

This chain links TRBV4-3 with TRBJ2-7; 9 bases are shared with TRBD2. Germline trimming cut 0 bases from V and 3 bases from J; bases unmatched to any gene: 3. Germline V gene data show CDR1 as LGHNA and CDR2 as YSLEER. The CDR3 is made up of 15 amino acids. DNA for the CDR3: TGCGCCAGCAGCCAAGACGCGACTAGCGGCTACGAGCAGTACTTC. Protein product: CASSQDATSGYEQYF.

The chain is built from TRBV5-1 and TRBJ1-5, with TRBD1 matching 7 bases. This CDR3 has 16 amino acids. Germline CDR1 reads SGHRS; CDR2 reads YFSETQ. The junction had 8 bases not matched to a gene; V was cut back by 2 bases and J by 3 bases. This chain's CDR3 is CASSFGAGGNNQPQHF. The CDR3 nucleotides read TGCGCCAGCAGCTTCGGGGCAGGGGGTAACAATCAGCCCCAGCATTTT. The variable domain in full, with the rest retrieved from reference TRBV5-1 and TRBJ1-5, is KAGVTQTPRYLIKTRGQQVTLSCSPISGHRSVSWYQQTPGQGLQFLFEYFSETQRNKGNFPGRFSGRQFSNSRSEMNVSTLELGDSALYLCASSFGAGGNNQPQHFGDGTRLSIL.

This clone has a single count. The junction departs from germline at one end; a sequencing error may be responsible. Within the sample, other DNA sequences also encode this same CDR3. V is TRBV4-1 and J is TRBJ2-7; D possibly corresponds to TRBD2 (5 bases). The CDR3 covers 15 residues. Germline-derived CDR1 and CDR2 are MGHRA and YSYEKL. This chain's CDR3 is CASSQDQLASYEQYF. In DNA, the CDR3 is TGCGCCAGCAGCCAAGATCAGCTAGCCAGCTACGAGCAGTACTTT.

This rearrangement joins TRBV2 to TRBJ1-2, with 9 bases aligning to TRBD1. The CDR3 sequence is 15 residues long. The germline CDR1 and CDR2 sequences are SNHLY and FYNNEI. J gave up 1 base and V 6 bases, and 6 bases lay outside the gene matches. The CDR3 is CASRAGTGSNYGYTF. CDR3 DNA: TGTGCCAGCAGGGCCGGGACAGGGAGTAACTATGGCTACACCTTC.

The chain combines TRBV30 with TRBJ1-5; 9 bases fit TRBD1. J gave up 6 bases and V 3 bases, and 6 bases lay outside the gene matches. This CDR3 region has 14 residues. In germline, CDR1 is GTSNPN, CDR2 SVGIG (reference sequence). The CDR3 bases are TGTGCCTGGAGACAGGGGGCGGGTAGTCAGCCCCAGCATTTT. Residues: CAWRQGAGSQPQHF.

As DNA, the CDR3 is TGCGCCAGCAGCTTGGCGGGCAGGCCGAACACTGAAGCTTTCTTT. It encodes CASSLAGRPNTEAFF. The chain joins TRBV5-1 to TRBJ1-1, with D uncertain. Deletions cut 0 bases from V and 1 base from J, with 10 bases between. The CDR3 spans 15 residues. Germline values: CDR1 SGHRS, CDR2 YFSETQ.

The chain combines TRBV5-4 with TRBJ2-1, with a tentative D call TRBD1 (6 bases). This CDR3 region has 14 residues. V was pared by 4 bases and J by 9 bases, with 17 bases between. Germline V CDR1 and CDR2: SGHNT, YYREEE (reference sequence). Here the CDR3 DNA reads TGTGCCAGCAGCACCGGGACAAGGGACGGTGAGCAGTTCTTC. It yields the protein CASSTGTRDGEQFF.

This chain links TRBV30 with TRBJ2-7; 7 bases map to TRBD1. The CDR3 has 14 amino acids. V lost 1 base to trimming and J lost 4 bases; unmatched junction nucleotides: 7. Germline V gives CDR1 GTSNPN, CDR2 SVGIG (reference sequence). The CDR3 loop reads CAWSADGTAYEQYF. In DNA form, the CDR3 reads TGTGCCTGGAGTGCTGACGGGACAGCGTACGAGCAGTACTTC.

V is TRBV28 and J is TRBJ2-5; 8 nucleotides agree with TRBD2. Germline V CDR1 and CDR2: MDHEN, SYDVKM. CDR3 length equals 13 residues. The V segment lost 7 bases and the J segment 3 bases; nucleotides outside the gene matches: 4. The CDR3 coding sequence is TGTGCCAGCACCCGGGGGGGTGAAGAGACCCAGTACTTC. It is translated as CASTRGGEETQYF. Combining the CDR3 with reference TRBV28 and TRBJ2-5 gives the whole variable domain DVKVTQSSRYLVKRTGEKVFLECVQDMDHENMFWYRQDPGLGLRLIYFSYDVKMKEKGDIPEGYSVSREKKERFSLILESASTNQTSMYLCASTRGGEETQYFGPGTRLLVL.

This clone was detected a few times. The chain links TRBV30 to TRBJ2-5; 7 nucleotides align to TRBD1. From germline, CDR1 is GTSNPN and CDR2 SVGIG (reference sequence). The trim removed 3 bases at V and 1 base at J, leaving 8 bases unmatched. The CDR3 sequence is 15 residues long. The CDR3 protein is CAWRASQGVQETQYF. CDR3 DNA: TGTGCCTGGAGAGCCTCGCAGGGGGTCCAAGAGACCCAGTACTTC.

V gene TRBV28 combines with J gene TRBJ1-3, with a tentative D call TRBD1 (5 bases). Trimming removed 4 bases at V and 2 bases at J, with 9 bases between. In germline, CDR1 is MDHEN, CDR2 SYDVKM. The CDR3 consists of 14 residues. CDR3: CASSWRGPGNTIYF. CDR3 coding DNA: TGTGCCAGCAGTTGGCGGGGCCCTGGAAACACCATATATTTT.